This TCR beta chain was found in a study of human T cells and chemical hapten exposure. The germline V gene has CDR1 SEHNR and CDR2 FQNEAQ (reference sequence). V lost 6 bases and J lost 5, with 13 bases in between. The CDR3 consists of 13 residues. TCRdb reprocessed the RACE reads with MiXCR, giving one entry per CDR3 protein. This sample has roughly 69,000 distinct CDR3 sequences, with 11% found just once. Indicated time point: patch test 3, about 24 weeks after DPC sensitization. Sample treatment: therapeutic diphenylcyclopropenone sensitization with weekly scalp DPC. This TCR was recovered from a woman aged 30 to 39 with alopecia areata. Some clones in this sample may be carry-over from other donors' samples. The chain has TRBV7-9 and TRBJ1-1; unclear D gene. The sequenced sample was whole blood, obtained in connection with sensitization to the hapten diphenylcyclopropenone (DPC). CDR3 residues: CASRLGPETEAFF. The CDR3 DNA reads TGTGCCAGCAGGCTTGGGCCAGAAACTGAAGCTTTCTTT.